Listed below are T cell receptor beta chains from one sample, sequenced in a study of identical twins. TCRdb re-analysed the 5' RACE reads in MiXCR, keeping a single row per CDR3 protein. The sample gives about 220,000 distinct CDR3 sequences, roughly 7.5% of which show up once; around 1.8% is in the top ten. These data are also associated with another study on yellow fever vaccine responses in identical twins.

The specimen sequenced was memory (CD45RO+) T cells sorted from blood. The receptor source for this set is a woman aged 18-29 years in good health. Both conserved end residues are part of each CDR3. D genes are given only for firm matches. Only part of the rows carry a size: once, few, many, or a class if the clone is expanded.

TRBD2 TRBJ2-1 TRBV6-2/TRBV6-3 many TGTGCCAGCAGTTCGGGGTGGGCTAGCGGGGGCGGTGAGCAGTTCTTC CASSSGWASGGGEQFF
NA TRBJ2-7 TRBV20-1 NA TGCAGTGCTAGAGGCCAGGGTGACCACGAGCAGTACTTC CSARGQGDHEQYF
NA TRBJ2-7 TRBV5-1 many TGCGCCAGCAGCTTGGCCTCCAGCATCTACGAGCAGTACTTC CASSLASSIYEQYF
NA TRBJ2-1 TRBV20-1 many TGCAGTGCTAGAGACGTAGAGGGGGGGGAATACAATGAGCAGTTCTTC CSARDVEGGEYNEQFF
NA TRBJ1-6 TRBV6-1 NA TGTGCCAGCAGTGAAGAAAAAGGACTGTTCTATAATTCACCCCTCCACTTT CASSEEKGLFYNSPLHF
NA TRBJ2-5 TRBV12-5 many TGTGCTAGTGGCCACGGTTTAGAGACCCAGTACTTC CASGHGLETQYF
TRBD2 TRBJ2-3 TRBV2 NA TGTGCCAGCATGGGCGCGGGAGCAGATACGCAGTATTTT CASMGAGADTQYF
TRBD2 TRBJ2-7 TRBV10-1 NA TGCGCCAGCAGTGAAGCTAGCGGGAGGGTCTACGAGCAGTACTTC CASSEASGRVYEQYF
NA TRBJ2-7 TRBV27 NA TGTGCCAGCAGTTTATTATCGACAGGCTCCTACGAGCAGTACTTC CASSLLSTGSYEQYF
NA TRBJ2-1 TRBV4-3 few TGCGCCAGCAGCCCAGGAGGCGGGAGAGGGGGGAATGAGCAGTTCTTC CASSPGGGRGGNEQFF
NA TRBJ2-5 TRBV7-2 few TGTGCCAGCAGGCGGACAGCTGGAGAGACCCAGTACTTC CASRRTAGETQYF
NA TRBJ2-5 TRBV29-1 many TGCAGCGTAAATGGGGCGGTACAAGAGACCCAGTACTTC CSVNGAVQETQYF
NA TRBJ2-3 TRBV5-1 few TGCGCCAGCAGCTTGGTCGCGACAGATACGCAGTATTTT CASSLVATDTQYF
NA TRBJ2-2 TRBV5-3 NA TGTGCCATCGGCCCCGAGCAGGGGCTGAACACCGGGGAGCTGTTTTTT CAIGPEQGLNTGELFF
TRBD2 TRBJ2-5 TRBV4-3 once TGCGCCAGCAGCTGGGGGGGTGGGGGTCACCAAGAGACCCAGTACTTC CASSWGGGGHQETQYF
NA TRBJ1-1 TRBV5-6 few TGTGCCAGCAGCTCGGATAATGGGAGGACTGAAGCTTTCTTT CASSSDNGRTEAFF
NA TRBJ1-5 TRBV24-1 many TGTGCCACCAGTGGTGTCAATCAGCCCCAGCATTTT CATSGVNQPQHF
NA TRBJ2-3 TRBV30 NA TGTGCCTGGAGCCCAAGCACAGATACGCAGTATTTT CAWSPSTDTQYF
NA TRBJ1-2 TRBV3-1 many TGTGCCAGCAGCCACCGCGGGACTAACTATGGCTACACCTTC CASSHRGTNYGYTF
TRBD1 TRBJ2-7 TRBV5-1 many TGCGCCAGCAGCTACGGGACAGGAATTAGCTACGAGCAGTACTTC CASSYGTGISYEQYF
NA TRBJ2-6 TRBV3-1 NA TGTGCCAGCAGCCAAGAGGACACCAGCTCTGGGGCCAACGTCCTGACTTTC CASSQEDTSSGANVLTF
TRBD1 TRBJ2-7 TRBV29-1 many TGCAGCGTTGGGGGGCAGGGGGCTGTATTCGAGCAGTACTTC CSVGGQGAVFEQYF
TRBD1 TRBJ2-2 TRBV20-1 many TGCAGTGCGCGGACAGGAAACACCGGGGAGCTGTTTTTT CSARTGNTGELFF
NA TRBJ2-2 TRBV7-9 few TGTGCCAGCAGCTTAGCGGGAGTGAAAAACACCGGGGAGCTGTTTTTT CASSLAGVKNTGELFF
NA TRBJ2-5 TRBV12-3/TRBV12-4 many TGTGCCAGCAGGGCCTTCCAAGAGACCCAGTACTTC CASRAFQETQYF
NA TRBJ2-5 TRBV20-1 few TGCAGTGCCCCATCTCTAGCGGAGACCCAGTACTTC CSAPSLAETQYF
TRBD1 TRBJ2-3 TRBV5-4 few TGTGCCAGCAGCTTGCCAAAACAGGGGGCGGCAGATACGCAGTATTTT CASSLPKQGAADTQYF
TRBD1 TRBJ2-7 TRBV9 NA TGTGCCAGCAGCGCGAGGACAGGGGCGTACTCCTACGAGCAGTACTTC CASSARTGAYSYEQYF
TRBD2 TRBJ2-1 TRBV24-1 few TGTGCCACCAGTGATCCCCATACTAGCGGGGTGTACAATGAGCAGTTCTTC CATSDPHTSGVYNEQFF
TRBD1 TRBJ1-1 TRBV20-1 NA TGCAGTGCTATGAGGACAGGGGCTGAAGCTTTCTTT CSAMRTGAEAFF
NA TRBJ2-2 TRBV28 few TGTGCCAGCAGCTTAGGGGGAGCGCGCACCGGGGAGCTGTTTTTT CASSLGGARTGELFF
NA TRBJ2-1 TRBV3-1 NA TGTGCCAGCAGCCAAGTACCACGCAATGAGCAGTTCTTC CASSQVPRNEQFF
NA TRBJ1-2 TRBV28 few TGTGCCAGCAACAGGCCAGTTTATGGCTACACCTTC CASNRPVYGYTF
TRBD1 TRBJ2-1 TRBV2 NA TGTGCCAGCAGAAACGGCCAGGGGGCCCCCTACAATGAGCAGTTCTTC CASRNGQGAPYNEQFF
NA TRBJ1-5 TRBV12-3/TRBV12-4 many TGTGCCAGCAGTTTATTGGGTCAGCCCCAGCATTTT CASSLLGQPQHF
NA TRBJ1-6 TRBV21-1 once TGTGCCAGCAGCAAACATGGACAGGGATTGAATTCACCCCTCCACTTT CASSKHGQGLNSPLHF
NA TRBJ2-5 TRBV28 NA TGTGCCAGCAGTTCCCTGGTAAGGGAAGAGACCCAGTACTTC CASSSLVREETQYF
NA TRBJ2-6 TRBV29-1 few TGCAGCGCCTCTATGGGCGGCTCTGGGGCCAACGTCCTGACTTTC CSASMGGSGANVLTF
TRBD1 TRBJ2-2 TRBV7-9 few TGTGCCAGCAGCCTGACCACCCCGGGACAGGGAGACGGGGAGCTGTTTTTT CASSLTTPGQGDGELFF
TRBD1 TRBJ2-3 TRBV10-2 many TGCGCCAACCGGGACAGCCGCACAGATACGCAGTATTTT CANRDSRTDTQYF
NA TRBJ1-4 TRBV7-9 NA TGTGCCAGCAGCTTAGTCAGGGATAATGAAAAACTGTTTTTT CASSLVRDNEKLFF
NA TRBJ2-6 TRBV2 NA TGTGCCAGCAGTGATAGGTCCGGGGCCAACGTCCTGACTTTC CASSDRSGANVLTF
TRBD2 TRBJ2-1 TRBV7-6 many TGTGCCAGCAGCTTAGTCCCTAGCGGCTCCTACAATGAGCAGTTCTTC CASSLVPSGSYNEQFF
TRBD1 TRBJ1-6 TRBV7-9 many TGTGCCAGCAGTTACGGACAGGGTGGCAATTCACCCCTCCACTTT CASSYGQGGNSPLHF
NA TRBJ2-1 TRBV4-3 NA TGCGCCAGCAGCCAAGACGGTAGCGGAAAGACATACAATGAGCAGTTCTTC CASSQDGSGKTYNEQFF
NA TRBJ1-3 TRBV6-1 NA TGTGCCAGCAGGAGGGACCTGAGTGAATGGGGCTCTGGAAACACCATATATTTT CASRRDLSEWGSGNTIYF
TRBD1 TRBJ2-1 TRBV15 many TGTGCCACCAGCAGAGCACCCAGGACAGGGGGCATAAATGAGCAGTTCTTC CATSRAPRTGGINEQFF
NA TRBJ1-4 TRBV12-3/TRBV12-4 few TGTGCCAGCAGTTTATCTTCCCTAGGGGCTAATGAAAAACTGTTTTTT CASSLSSLGANEKLFF
TRBD2 TRBJ2-1 TRBV5-1 NA TGCGCCAGCAGCCCCTTAGCTAGCGGGGGGGCTTATGAGCAGTTCTTC CASSPLASGGAYEQFF
TRBD1 TRBJ2-6 TRBV4-2 many TGTGCCAGCAGCCAAGAACAGACAGGGACTGGGGCCAACGTCCTGACTTTC CASSQEQTGTGANVLTF
TRBD1 TRBJ2-1 TRBV28 NA TGTGCCAGCACCCCGACAGGGATCTACAATGAGCAGTTCTTC CASTPTGIYNEQFF